This T cell receptor beta chain was observed in a study of T-cell reconstitution after alpha-beta-depleted transplantation in children (dated by TCRdb to about 2016). Background on the whole study: T-cell immune reconstitution after TCRalphabeta/CD19-depleted allogeneic hematopoietic cell transplantation in children was quantitatively tracked in the study by means of TCR repertoire profiling.

Preparation of the library involved PCR. Sequencing was performed on an Illumina HiSeq 2500. TCR library preparation used molecular barcoding, with unique molecular identifiers applied to normalize quantification of the TCRbeta repertoire. TCRdb ran its own pipeline on the public reads, namely fastp trimming at Q25 and MiXCR clone calling, and kept in-frame beta chains. Duplicate CDR3 protein sequences are folded into a single record with the most common DNA and genes. This sample comprises roughly 350,000 distinct CDR3 sequences, about 9.3% of them detected only once. The top ten constitute roughly 2.5% of the sample. Note on this clonotype: Its target antigen remains unknown. No much larger clone is present one base from it, and per-base qualities are unavailable.

V gives up 1 base and J gives up 8 bases, and the segment between their germline ends measures 9 bases. Per the germline V gene (reference sequence), LGHDT is the CDR1 and YNNKEL is the CDR2. The CDR3 runs 13 amino acids, cysteine and phenylalanine included. CDR3 DNA only is kept here, 39 bases in frame from base 1. The source of this sequence is a human donor who donated a stem cell graft to a child with acute lymphoblastic leukemia. Source: PBMCs from the stem cell graft donor, taken from the stem cell graft. The chain is encoded by TRBV3-1 joined to TRBJ2-1, with the D gene too uncertain to name. The nucleotides read TGTGCCAGCAGCCAAGGCGCATGGGATGAGCAGTTCTTC. Its protein is CASSQGAWDEQFF.